This TCR beta chain was captured by sequencing in a study of T cell repertoires in cytomegalovirus infection. Study in general: CMV infection plus the matching HLA type was flagged by public TCR beta signatures. Regarding the study as a whole: Totalled public TCR beta family frequency picked out people who carried CMV plus the relevant HLA. In two of eight donors, the top clonotype was HLA-C-restricted CMV-specific.

This clonotype was observed a handful of times. Its target is unknown. The CDR3 length is 19 residues. Germline V gene data show CDR1 as MNHNY and CDR2 as SVGAGI (reference sequence). V dropped 3 bases and J dropped 6 bases, with 27 bases sitting between them. TCRdb reprocessed the reads via MiXCR and lists one record per CDR3 protein. Here the sample spans some 300,000 distinct CDR3 sequences, 15% to 20% being singletons. The sequenced material came from PBMCs. The receptor's source is a human donor in good health (CMV status not recorded). Some clones in this sample may be carry-over from other donors' samples. This chain links TRBV6-6 with TRBJ1-5; the D gene is possibly TRBD1 (6 bases). As DNA, the CDR3 is TGTGCCAGCAGTTATACCAGACGGGGGGGCTTGAGGATGGGTCAGCCCCAGCATTTT. This gives the protein CASSYTRRGGLRMGQPQHF.